This T cell receptor (beta chain) was observed in a study of T cell repertoires in cytomegalovirus infection. Overall study: It can be stated that public TCR beta signatures indicated CMV infection as well as a matching HLA type.

A note on this clonotype: Its cognate antigen is unknown.

TCRdb itself ran the reads through MiXCR, one entry per CDR3 protein. The profile covers 550,000 to 850,000 distinct CDR3 sequences, with around a third appearing a single time and over 15% taken by the ten largest. The study's findings and limits: Identification of carriers of CMV plus the relevant HLA was achieved through cumulative public TCR beta family frequency.

In germline, CDR1 is MNHEY, CDR2 SVGEGT. The CDR3 contains 12 residues. V shed 2 bases and J shed 7 bases, with 6 bases lying between them. The starting material was cultured PBMCs, obtained from culture after CMV antigen stimulation. The clonotype originates from a human donor in good health (CMV status not recorded). Some clones in this sample may be carry-over from other donors' samples. The chain uses TRBV6-2 or TRBV6-3 and TRBJ2-1; D is unclear. The CDR3 sequence is CASSYAPNEQFF. CDR3 in DNA: TGTGCCAGCAGTTACGCCCCGAATGAGCAGTTCTTC.